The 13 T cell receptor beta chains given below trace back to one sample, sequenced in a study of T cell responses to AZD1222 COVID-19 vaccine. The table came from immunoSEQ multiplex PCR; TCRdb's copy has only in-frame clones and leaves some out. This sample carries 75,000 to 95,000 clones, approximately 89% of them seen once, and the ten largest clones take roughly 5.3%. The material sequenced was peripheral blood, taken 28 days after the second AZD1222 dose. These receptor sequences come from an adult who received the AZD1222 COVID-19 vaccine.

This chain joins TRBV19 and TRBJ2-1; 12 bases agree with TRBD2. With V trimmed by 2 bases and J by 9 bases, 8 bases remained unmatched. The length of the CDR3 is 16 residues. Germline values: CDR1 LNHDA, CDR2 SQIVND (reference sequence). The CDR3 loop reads CASSILAGGQEGEQFF. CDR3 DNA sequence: TGTGCCAGTAGTATACTAGCGGGGGGGCAAGAAGGTGAGCAGTTCTTC.

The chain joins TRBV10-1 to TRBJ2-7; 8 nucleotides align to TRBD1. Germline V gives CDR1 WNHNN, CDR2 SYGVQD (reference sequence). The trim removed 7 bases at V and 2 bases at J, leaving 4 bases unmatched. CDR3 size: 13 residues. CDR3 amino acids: CASTGTGTYEQYF. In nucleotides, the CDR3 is TGCGCCAGCACCGGGACAGGTACCTACGAGCAGTACTTC.

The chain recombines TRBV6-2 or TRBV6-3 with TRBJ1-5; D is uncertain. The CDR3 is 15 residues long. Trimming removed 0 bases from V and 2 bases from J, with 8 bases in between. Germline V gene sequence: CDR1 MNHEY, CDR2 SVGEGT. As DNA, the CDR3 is TGTGCCAGCAGTTACTCTATTACGGGCAATCAGCCCCAGCATTTT. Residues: CASSYSITGNQPQHF.

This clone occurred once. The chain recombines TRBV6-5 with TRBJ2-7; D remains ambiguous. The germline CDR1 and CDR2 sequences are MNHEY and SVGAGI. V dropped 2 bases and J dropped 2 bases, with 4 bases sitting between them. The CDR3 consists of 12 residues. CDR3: CASSYVTYEQYV. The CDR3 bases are TGTGCCAGCAGTTACGTCACCTACGAGCAGTACGTC.

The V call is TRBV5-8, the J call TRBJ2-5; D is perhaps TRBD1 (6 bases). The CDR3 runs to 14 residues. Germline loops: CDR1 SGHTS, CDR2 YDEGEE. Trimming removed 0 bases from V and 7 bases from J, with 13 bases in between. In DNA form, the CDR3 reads TGTGCCAGCAGCTTGGCCGGACAAGGGGGGACCCAGTACTTC. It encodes CASSLAGQGGTQYF.

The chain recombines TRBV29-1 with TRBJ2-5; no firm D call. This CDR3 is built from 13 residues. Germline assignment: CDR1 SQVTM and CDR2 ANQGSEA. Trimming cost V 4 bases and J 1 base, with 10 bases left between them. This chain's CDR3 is CSVGTSFQETQYF. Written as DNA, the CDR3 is TGCAGCGTTGGAACATCCTTCCAAGAGACCCAGTACTTC.

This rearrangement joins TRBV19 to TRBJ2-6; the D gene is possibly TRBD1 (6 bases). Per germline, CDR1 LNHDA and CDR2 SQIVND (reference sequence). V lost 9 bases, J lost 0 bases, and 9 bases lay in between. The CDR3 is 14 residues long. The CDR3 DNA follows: TGTGCCAGCATGGACAGCTCTGGGGCCAACGTCCTGACTTTC. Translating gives CASMDSSGANVLTF.

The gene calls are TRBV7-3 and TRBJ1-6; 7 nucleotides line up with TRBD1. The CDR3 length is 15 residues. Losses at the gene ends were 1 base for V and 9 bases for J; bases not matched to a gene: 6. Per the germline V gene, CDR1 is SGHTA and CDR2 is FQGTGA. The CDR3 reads CASSLMVTGSSPLHF. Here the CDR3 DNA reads TGTGCCAGCAGCTTAATGGTGACAGGGTCTTCACCCCTCCACTTT.

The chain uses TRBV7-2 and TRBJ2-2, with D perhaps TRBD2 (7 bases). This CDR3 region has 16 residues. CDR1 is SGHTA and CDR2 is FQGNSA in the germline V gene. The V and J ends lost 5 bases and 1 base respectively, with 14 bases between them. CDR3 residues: CASSEPGGRNTGELFF. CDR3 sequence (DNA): TGTGCCAGCAGCGAGCCGGGGGGCCGGAACACCGGGGAGCTGTTTTTT.

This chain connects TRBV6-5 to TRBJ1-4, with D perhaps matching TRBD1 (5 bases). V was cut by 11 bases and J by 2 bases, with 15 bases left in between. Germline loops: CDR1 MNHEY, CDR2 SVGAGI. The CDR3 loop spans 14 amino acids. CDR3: CACRGLGTNEKLFF. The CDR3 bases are TGTGCCTGTCGGGGGTTAGGGACTAATGAAAAACTGTTTTTT.

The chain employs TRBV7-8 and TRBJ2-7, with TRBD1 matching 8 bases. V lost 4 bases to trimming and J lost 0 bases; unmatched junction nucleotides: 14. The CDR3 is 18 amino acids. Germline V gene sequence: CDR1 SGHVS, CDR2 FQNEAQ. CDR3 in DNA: TGTGCCAGCAGCTCAGCAAGCTGGGGACAGGTGCACTCCTACGAGCAGTACTTC. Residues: CASSSASWGQVHSYEQYF.

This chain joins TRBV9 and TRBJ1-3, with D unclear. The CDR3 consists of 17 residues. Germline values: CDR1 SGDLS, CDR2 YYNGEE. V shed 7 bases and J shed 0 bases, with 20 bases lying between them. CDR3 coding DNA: TGTGCCAGCTCACGTGCGCAGGCCTACAACTCTGGAAACACCATATATTTT. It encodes CASSRAQAYNSGNTIYF. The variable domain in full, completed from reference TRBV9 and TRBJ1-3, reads DSGVTQTPKHLITATGQRVTLRCSPRSGDLSVYWYQQSLDQGLQFLIQYYNGEERAKGNILERFSAQQFPDLHSELNLSSLELGDSALYFCASSRAQAYNSGNTIYFGEGSWLTVV.

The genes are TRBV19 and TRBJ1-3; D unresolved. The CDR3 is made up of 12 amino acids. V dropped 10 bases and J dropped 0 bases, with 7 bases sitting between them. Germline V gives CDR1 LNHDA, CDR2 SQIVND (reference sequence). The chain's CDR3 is CATISSGNTIYF. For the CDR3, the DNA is TGTGCCACCATCAGCTCTGGAAACACCATATATTTT.